The 2 T cell receptor beta chains listed next were all sequenced from one sample in a study of T cell responses to AZD1222 COVID-19 vaccine. Some clones are missing from TCRdb's copy, which holds only in-frame ones; the method was immunoSEQ multiplex PCR. The table lists about 92,000 clones, 85% to 90% of them singletons. This specimen was peripheral blood, taken on day 0 of AZD1222 vaccination. These receptors were obtained from an adult in good health.

The chain couples TRBV2 to TRBJ2-7, with a weak D call TRBD1 (5 bases). This CDR3 comprises 14 residues. Germline assignment: CDR1 SNHLY and CDR2 FYNNEI. V was trimmed by 8 bases and J by 0 bases, leaving 14 bases between them. The CDR3 DNA reads TGTGCCAGCGCCCCTGGGGCGATCTCCTACGAGCAGTACTTC. It specifies CASAPGAISYEQYF. The whole variable domain, filled in from reference TRBV2 and TRBJ2-7, reads EPEVTQTPSHQVTQMGQEVILRCVPISNHLYFYWYRQILGQKVEFLVSFYNNEISEKSEIFDDQFSVERPDGSNFTLKIRSTKLEDSAMYFCASAPGAISYEQYFGPGTRLTVT.

The chain employs TRBV5-7 and TRBJ2-6; a weak D match, TRBD1 (5 bases). TRBV5-7 falls under the ORF class, with uncertain function. This CDR3 spans 17 amino acids. Trimming pared 2 bases from V and 5 bases from J, leaving 17 bases between. The CDR3 sequence is CASSLGHRLLWANVLTF. The CDR3, as DNA: TGTGCCAGCAGCTTAGGGCACAGGTTACTATGGGCCAACGTCCTGACTTTC.